This entry lists 27 T cell receptor beta chains sequenced from one sample in a study of blood T cells in healthy people across ages. Then a second PCR, running roughly 6 to 11 cycles, was carried out with a sample-barcoded 5' primer and a J-beta primer mix. TCRdb analysed the 5' RACE reads with MiXCR anew, one entry per CDR3 protein. This table has about 780,000 distinct CDR3 sequences, approximately 65% appearing once. Sequenced sample: blood. These receptors were taken from a man younger than 40 in good health.

This rearrangement joins TRBV2 to TRBJ2-3; perhaps TRBD1 as D (6 bases). Trimming cost V 7 bases and J 1 base, with 9 bases left between them. The CDR3 extends over 13 amino acids. CDR1 is SNHLY, CDR2 FYNNEI, per germline. The CDR3 sequence: CASKGVGTDTQYF. The DNA for the CDR3 is TGTGCCAGCAAGGGGGTCGGCACAGATACGCAGTATTTT. Drawing the rest from reference TRBV2 and TRBJ2-3, the complete variable domain is EPEVTQTPSHQVTQMGQEVILRCVPISNHLYFYWYRQILGQKVEFLVSFYNNEISEKSEIFDDQFSVERPDGSNFTLKIRSTKLEDSAMYFCASKGVGTDTQYFGPGTRLTVL.

The chain has TRBV7-2 and TRBJ2-6; D might be TRBD1 (5 bases). Trimming took off 6 bases at V and 3 bases at J, with 21 bases between the two ends. The germline gives CDR1 SGHTA, CDR2 FQGNSA. There are 18 residues in the CDR3. CDR3 nucleotide sequence: TGTGCCAGCAGTCGCGGACAACCGTCTTTTAGTGGGGCCAACGTCCTGACTTTC. The encoded protein is CASSRGQPSFSGANVLTF.

This clonotype has more than one count but fewer than ten. This rearrangement joins TRBV7-2 to TRBJ1-2, with TRBD1 matching over 10 bases. The CDR3 spans 15 residues. In germline, CDR1 is SGHTA, CDR2 FQGNSA. Trimming took 5 bases from V and 8 from J; bases not matched to a gene: 11. CDR3 DNA sequence: TGTGCCAGCAGCGAAGGGACAGGGGTACGAGGAGGCTACACCTTC. This sequence encodes CASSEGTGVRGGYTF.

The rearrangement links TRBV3-1 to TRBJ2-1; D possibly corresponds to TRBD2 (6 bases). The germline V and J ends were trimmed by 4 bases and 6 bases, with 13 bases remaining between them. This CDR3 has 14 amino acids. The germline CDR1 and CDR2 sequences are LGHDT and YNNKEL (reference sequence). The CDR3 region has the DNA TGTGCCAGCAGCCGGGACTCGCTGGGCAATGAGCAGTTCTTC. As protein: CASSRDSLGNEQFF.

For this clonotype: A clone one base away is much larger, so this may be a read error. V usage is TRBV2 and J usage is TRBJ2-5, with a weak D call TRBD1 (6 bases). CDR1 and CDR2 (germline): SNHLY, FYNNEI. Trimming stripped 0 bases from V and 6 bases from J, with 14 bases between. The CDR3 length is 15 residues. CDR3 in DNA: TGTGCCAGCAGTGAAGCGGTACAGGGCGGACAGACCCAGTACTTC. Residues: CASSEAVQGGQTQYF. The variable domain in full, completed from reference TRBV2 and TRBJ2-5, reads EPEVTQTPSHQVTQMGQEVILRCVPISNHLYFYWYRQILGQKVEFLVSFYNNEISEKSEIFDDQFSVERPDGSNFTLKIRSTKLEDSAMYFCASSEAVQGGQTQYFGPGTRLLVL.

The gene calls are TRBV29-1 and TRBJ2-1; 8 nucleotides align to TRBD1. The germline CDR1 and CDR2 sequences are SQVTM and ANQGSEA. This CDR3 comprises 12 residues. J lost 7 bases, V lost 5 bases, and 4 bases had no gene match. DNA for the CDR3: TGCAGCGTTACAGGGGGTGGGAATGAGCAGTTCTTC. Its protein is CSVTGGGNEQFF.

This clonotype was picked up one time. This chain uses TRBV27 with TRBJ2-5; 8 bases agree with TRBD2. Near its end, the DNA agrees better with TRBJ2-7, so the J call may be wrong. Looked up from germline, CDR1 is MNHEY and CDR2 is SMNVEV (reference sequence). The CDR3 runs 15 residues. CDR3 nucleotide sequence: TGTGCCAGCAGCCACCCCGGGGGGGGCGCCTACGAGCAGTACTTC. As protein: CASSHPGGGAYEQYF.

The chain has TRBV7-2 and TRBJ1-5, with D unresolved. The germline V and J ends were trimmed by 2 bases and 0 bases, with 14 bases remaining between them. The CDR3 consists of 17 residues. Per germline, CDR1 SGHTA and CDR2 FQGNSA. CDR3 nucleotides: TGTGCCAGCAGCTTACTTTACAGACCTTATAGCAATCAGCCCCAGCATTTT. Protein: CASSLLYRPYSNQPQHF.

About this clonotype itself: A junction boundary mismatches the germline segment, possibly from a read error. V is TRBV28 and J is TRBJ2-6; D tentatively reads TRBD1 or TRBD2 (5 bases each). The CDR3 loop spans 17 amino acids. Germline CDR1 reads MDHEN; CDR2 reads SYDVKM. The CDR3 protein is CASSFAGTRSAANVLTF. The DNA of the CDR3 is TGTGCCAGCAGTTTTGCAGGGACGAGATCTGCGGCCAACGTCCTGACTTTC.

The chain employs TRBV7-8 and TRBJ2-3, with D perhaps being TRBD1 or TRBD2 (7 bases each). The V and J ends lost 10 bases and 0 bases respectively, with 17 bases between them. Germline CDR1 is SGHVS and CDR2 is FQNEAQ. The CDR3 runs 15 residues. The CDR3 DNA reads TGTGCCACTCGGGGGGTCAGGGGGAGCACAGATACGCAGTATTTT. It translates to CATRGVRGSTDTQYF.

V gene TRBV7-8 combines with J gene TRBJ2-1; D remains ambiguous. Germline CDR1 and CDR2: SGHVS and FQNEAQ. Deletions cut 5 bases from V and 9 bases from J, with 23 bases between. The CDR3 sequence is 16 residues long. CDR3 protein: CASSPQVVMQAVEQFF. The CDR3 DNA follows: TGTGCCAGCAGCCCCCAGGTCGTCATGCAGGCGGTTGAGCAGTTCTTC.

The table lists this clonotype with a few counts. This rearrangement joins TRBV5-1 to TRBJ2-5; TRBD1 aligns across 10 bases. The length of the CDR3 is 15 residues. V lost 1 base, J lost 11 bases, and 11 bases stayed unmatched. Germline-derived CDR1 and CDR2 are SGHRS and YFSETQ. The CDR3 loop reads CASSLRDRGLNEQYF. For the CDR3, the DNA is TGCGCCAGCAGCTTGAGGGACAGGGGCTTAAATGAGCAGTACTTC.

V gene TRBV4-3 combines with J gene TRBJ2-1; TRBD2 matches at 9 bases. The CDR3 loop spans 15 amino acids. The germline CDR1 and CDR2 sequences are LGHNA and YSLEER. Trimming took 3 bases from V and 8 from J; bases not matched to a gene: 8. The CDR3 sequence is CASSHFSGGLDEQFF. CDR3 DNA sequence: TGCGCCAGCAGCCACTTTAGCGGGGGATTGGATGAGCAGTTCTTC.

The table lists this clonotype with a few counts. The chain employs TRBV29-1 and TRBJ2-1; 9 bases line up with TRBD1. Losses at the gene ends were 0 bases for V and 7 bases for J; bases not matched to a gene: 7. This CDR3 is built from 15 residues. The V gene's germline CDR1 is SQVTM and CDR2 ANQGSEA. The CDR3: CSVEDQNRGRNEQFF. The CDR3 nucleotides read TGCAGCGTTGAAGATCAGAACAGGGGGCGGAATGAGCAGTTCTTC.

This clonotype has just a few counts. The chain carries TRBV28 and TRBJ2-5; D is ambiguous. The V gene lost 4 bases and the J gene lost 2 bases, with 20 bases spanning the gap. From germline, CDR1 is MDHEN and CDR2 SYDVKM. This CDR3 contains 17 residues. In nucleotides, the CDR3 is TGTGCCAGCAGTTCACCCCTCATCAGCCCCAATCAAGAGACCCAGTACTTC. Translated: CASSSPLISPNQETQYF.

The chain recombines TRBV7-6 with TRBJ1-2; TRBD1 agrees at 11 bases. V lost 5 bases and J lost 8; bases outside the gene matches: 13. CDR1 is SGHVS and CDR2 is FNYEAQ in the germline V gene. There are 16 residues in the CDR3. CDR3 residues: CASSPFRTGGAEGYTF. The CDR3 DNA reads as TGTGCCAGCAGCCCGTTCCGGACAGGGGGCGCGGAAGGCTACACCTTC.

For the CDR3, the DNA is TGTGCCAGCAGGCTTAGCGGGGGAGGAACAGATACGCAGTATTTT. Protein sequence: CASRLSGGGTDTQYF. J is TRBJ2-3 and V is TRBV6-1; 9 bases line up with TRBD2. The V and J ends lost 6 bases and 3 bases, in that order; junction bases with no gene match: 7. The CDR3 spans 15 residues. The germline CDR1 and CDR2 sequences are MNHNS and SASEGT.

This sequence joins TRBV7-2 and TRBJ2-1; TRBD2 matches at 9 bases. The CDR3 runs to 15 residues. V lost 6 bases and J lost 5; bases outside the gene matches: 8. Looked up from germline, CDR1 is SGHTA and CDR2 is FQGNSA. CDR3 region: CASRSAGLAHNEQFF. The DNA of the CDR3 is TGTGCCAGCAGGTCCGCGGGACTAGCCCACAATGAGCAGTTCTTC.

This clonotype has a handful of counts. CDR3 sequence (DNA): TGTGCCATCATGGGGGGCTCTACGCAGTATTTT. Its protein is CAIMGGSTQYF. The chain links TRBV10-3 to TRBJ2-3; TRBD1 or TRBD2 may be the D gene (6 bases each). With 7 bases removed from V and 8 bases from J, the gap between germline ends came to 10 bases. This CDR3 region has 11 residues. Germline V lookup: CDR1 ENHRY, CDR2 SYGVKD.

The count of this clonotype is one. This chain joins TRBV2 and TRBJ1-1; D is perhaps TRBD1 (6 bases). Germline V lookup: CDR1 SNHLY, CDR2 FYNNEI. CDR3 length: 12 amino acids. V lost 3 bases and J 6 bases, leaving 8 bases between the germline ends. Here the CDR3 DNA reads TGTGCCAGCAGTGAGGGGGGCCCTGAAGCTTTCTTT. Translated: CASSEGGPEAFF. Variable domain in full (rest from reference TRBV2 and TRBJ1-1): EPEVTQTPSHQVTQMGQEVILRCVPISNHLYFYWYRQILGQKVEFLVSFYNNEISEKSEIFDDQFSVERPDGSNFTLKIRSTKLEDSAMYFCASSEGGPEAFFGQGTRLTVV.

This clonotype was counted only a few times. CDR3 bases: TGTGCCAGCAGTTTTGGGACTAGCGGGGGCCGGGAACAAGAGACCCAGTACTTC. As protein: CASSFGTSGGREQETQYF. V gene TRBV12-3 or TRBV12-4 combines with J gene TRBJ2-5, with 14 bases lining up with TRBD2. V lost 3 bases to trimming and J lost 2 bases; unmatched junction nucleotides: 8. The CDR3 contains 18 residues.

This chain uses TRBV4-3 with TRBJ1-5; D remains unclear. Germline CDR1 is LGHNA and CDR2 is YSLEER. V was clipped by 4 bases and J by 6 bases, with 19 bases between them. The CDR3 loop spans 16 amino acids. Written as DNA, the CDR3 is TGCGCCAGCAGCCGGGGAACGGTCCCGGTAATTCAGCCCCAGCATTTT. This codes for CASSRGTVPVIQPQHF.

V is TRBV15 and J is TRBJ2-7; 7 bases align to TRBD1. Germline-derived CDR1 and CDR2 are LNHNV and YYDKDF (reference sequence). This CDR3 is 15 amino acids long. V dropped 0 bases and J dropped 6; count of bases not matched to a gene: 8. The CDR3 coding sequence is TGTGCCACCAGCAGAGATGCCAAGAGGGGGCGCGAGCAGTACTTC. Translated, it gives CATSRDAKRGREQYF.

This clonotype was recorded a few times. The chain has TRBV6-5 and TRBJ1-2, with D hard to call. This CDR3 is 13 amino acids long. With 5 bases removed from V and 6 bases from J, the gap between germline ends came to 13 bases. Germline loops: CDR1 MNHEY, CDR2 SVGAGI. The CDR3 region is CASSPHRRDGYTF. As DNA, the CDR3 is TGTGCCAGCAGTCCCCATAGGCGGGATGGCTACACCTTC.

The chain has TRBV30 and TRBJ2-5, with TRBD1 identical over 8 bases. The J segment lost 1 base and the V segment lost 5 bases, leaving 6 bases of the junction unmatched. This CDR3 is built from 14 residues. Germline lookup yields CDR1 GTSNPN and CDR2 SVGIG (reference sequence). The CDR3 loop reads CAWGTGLGQETQYF. In DNA form, the CDR3 reads TGTGCCTGGGGGACAGGTCTTGGCCAAGAGACCCAGTACTTC. Supplemented by reference TRBV30 and TRBJ2-5, the full variable domain reads SQTIHQWPATLVQPVGSPLSLECTVEGTSNPNLYWYRQAAGRGLQLLFYSVGIGQISSEVPQNLSASRPQDRQFILSSKKLLLSDSGFYLCAWGTGLGQETQYFGPGTRLLVL.

The chain links TRBV29-1 to TRBJ2-5; either TRBD1 or TRBD2 may supply D (7 bases each). Trimming took off 0 bases at V and 5 bases at J, with 13 bases between the two ends. The CDR3 consists of 14 residues. Germline CDR1 reads SQVTM; CDR2 reads ANQGSEA. This CDR3 reads CSVEETGTTETQYF. The DNA of the CDR3 is TGCAGCGTTGAAGAGACAGGGACTACGGAGACCCAGTACTTC.

This chain joins TRBV6-2 or TRBV6-3 and TRBJ2-4, with D possibly TRBD2 on 6 matching bases. The end of the DNA is better explained by TRBJ2-7, so the J call may be wrong. CDR1 and CDR2 from the germline V gene are MNHEY and SVGEGT. This CDR3 comprises 19 residues. In nucleotides, the CDR3 is TGTGCCAGCAGCTTACACCTCCCGGGTGGGAGGCCAGGAGTGGACGAGCAGTACTTC. As protein: CASSLHLPGGRPGVDEQYF.